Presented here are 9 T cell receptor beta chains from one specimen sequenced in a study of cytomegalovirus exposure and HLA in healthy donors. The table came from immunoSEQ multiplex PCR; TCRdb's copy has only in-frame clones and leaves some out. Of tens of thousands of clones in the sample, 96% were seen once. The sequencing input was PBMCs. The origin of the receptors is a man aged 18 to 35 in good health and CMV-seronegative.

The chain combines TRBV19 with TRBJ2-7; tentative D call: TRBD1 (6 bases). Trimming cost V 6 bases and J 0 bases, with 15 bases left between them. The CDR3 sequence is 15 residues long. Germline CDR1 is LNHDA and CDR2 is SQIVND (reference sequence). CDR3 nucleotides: TGTGCCAGTAGCCCAAACCCGGACAGCTCCTACGAGCAGTACTTC. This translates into CASSPNPDSSYEQYF.

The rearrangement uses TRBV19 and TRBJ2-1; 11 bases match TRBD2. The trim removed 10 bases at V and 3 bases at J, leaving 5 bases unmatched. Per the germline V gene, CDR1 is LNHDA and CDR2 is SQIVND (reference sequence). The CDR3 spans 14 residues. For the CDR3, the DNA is TGTGCCACTTCGGGACTAGCGGACTACAATGAGCAGTTCTTC. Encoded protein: CATSGLADYNEQFF.

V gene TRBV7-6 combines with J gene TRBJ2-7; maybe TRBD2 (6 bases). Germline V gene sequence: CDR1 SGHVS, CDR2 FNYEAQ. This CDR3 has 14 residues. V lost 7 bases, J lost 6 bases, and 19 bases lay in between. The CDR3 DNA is TGTGCCAGCATGGAGGGGCCGGAGGGAAGCGAGCAGTACTTC. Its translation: CASMEGPEGSEQYF.

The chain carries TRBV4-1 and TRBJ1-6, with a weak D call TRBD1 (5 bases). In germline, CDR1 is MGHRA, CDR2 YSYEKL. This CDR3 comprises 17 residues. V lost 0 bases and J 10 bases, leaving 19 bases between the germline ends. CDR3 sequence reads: CASSQDGFTGAESPLHF. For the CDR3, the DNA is TGCGCCAGCAGCCAAGATGGCTTTACAGGTGCTGAATCACCCCTCCACTTT.

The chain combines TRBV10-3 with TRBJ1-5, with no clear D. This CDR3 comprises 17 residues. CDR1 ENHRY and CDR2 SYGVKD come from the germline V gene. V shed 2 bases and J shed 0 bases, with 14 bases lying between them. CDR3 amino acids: CAISEAGATHSNQPQHF. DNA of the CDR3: TGTGCCATCAGTGAGGCAGGCGCGACCCATAGCAATCAGCCCCAGCATTTT.

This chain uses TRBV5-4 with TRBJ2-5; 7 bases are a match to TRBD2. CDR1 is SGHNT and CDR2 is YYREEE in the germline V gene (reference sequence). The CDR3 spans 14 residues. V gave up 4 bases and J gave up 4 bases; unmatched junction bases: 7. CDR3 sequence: CASSGGGLSETQYF. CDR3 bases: TGTGCCAGCAGCGGGGGGGGGTTGTCAGAGACCCAGTACTTC.

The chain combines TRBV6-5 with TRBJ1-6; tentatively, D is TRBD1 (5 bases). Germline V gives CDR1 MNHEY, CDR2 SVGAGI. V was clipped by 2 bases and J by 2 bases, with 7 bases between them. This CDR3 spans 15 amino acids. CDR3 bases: TGTGCCAGCAGTTACATGGACACCTATAATTCACCCCTCCACTTT. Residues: CASSYMDTYNSPLHF.

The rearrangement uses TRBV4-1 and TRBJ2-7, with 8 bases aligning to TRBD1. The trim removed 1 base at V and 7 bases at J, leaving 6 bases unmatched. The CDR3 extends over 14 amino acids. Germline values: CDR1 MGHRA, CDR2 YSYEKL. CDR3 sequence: CASSQGGTGGEQYF. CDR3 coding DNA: TGCGCCAGCAGCCAAGGAGGGACAGGTGGGGAGCAGTACTTC.

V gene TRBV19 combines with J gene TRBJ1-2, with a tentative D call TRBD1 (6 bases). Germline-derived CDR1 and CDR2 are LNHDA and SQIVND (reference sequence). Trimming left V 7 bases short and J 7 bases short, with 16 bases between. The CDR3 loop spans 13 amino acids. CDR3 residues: CASTPGQNGGYTF. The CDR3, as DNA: TGTGCCAGTACCCCGGGACAAAATGGTGGCTACACCTTC. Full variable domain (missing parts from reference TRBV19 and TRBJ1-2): DGGITQSPKYLFRKEGQNVTLSCEQNLNHDAMYWYRQDPGQGLRLIYYSQIVNDFQKGDIAEGYSVSREKKESFPLTVTSAQKNPTAFYLCASTPGQNGGYTFGSGTRLTVV.